The source of this T cell receptor (beta chain) is a study of blood T cell repertoires in COVID-19. Whole-study context: The analysed material was cDNA or gDNA that came from T cells, B-cell-depleted T cells, or PBMCs.

Authors' methods: Estimation of nucleated cell counts relied on the amplification of reference gene primers. Here immunoSEQ multiplex PCR was the method, and the copy in TCRdb shows in-frame clones only, minus some. V and J calls and clone size are copied from that table; D and trimming were computed from the DNA. The table has some 70,000 clones, more than 65% seen once. V dropped 1 base and J dropped 0; count of bases not matched to a gene: 11. Germline CDR1 MGHRA, CDR2 YSYEKL. This CDR3 region has 20 residues. Sequencing was done on a sample of peripheral blood. This sequence was found in a woman aged 70-85 years with acute or convalescent COVID-19. The chain combines TRBV4-1 with TRBJ2-3; 12 bases match TRBD2. CDR3 sequence: CASSQGRGTLAGGSTDTQYF. As DNA, the CDR3 is TGCGCCAGCAGCCAAGGAAGGGGGACACTAGCGGGAGGCAGCACAGATACGCAGTATTTT.